Listed here is a single TCR beta chain. Its antigen remains undetermined. There are no base qualities to consult, and no much larger clone falls within one base. This specimen belongs to a study of shared clonotypes between healthy human individuals (dated by TCRdb to about 2020). Context from the whole study: Three men and a couple of women, aged 18 to 49 years, made up the cohort. Libraries were prepared and TCR repertoires were sequenced by different laboratories using diverse techniques, in order to increase sequencing depth and limit assay-specific biases. Per donor, leukapheresis produced somewhere between about 0.94 and 9 billion PBMCs. To estimate repertoire size and how much clonotypes are shared between individuals, the study performed deep sequencing of blood TCR repertoires from a few healthy adults. Per donor, three plates each were used for CD4 naive and CD4 memory, two for CD8 naive, and one for CD8 memory.

Clipping removes 5 bases from V and 5 bases from J, with 6 as the unmatched junction base count. CDR1 and CDR2, per the germline V gene (reference sequence), are LNHNV and YYDKDF. Spanning cysteine to phenylalanine, the CDR3 consists of 14 amino acids. Only CDR3 DNA remains: 42 bases, in frame from the first base. For the CD8 naive samples, CD45RO-negative cells were positively selected for CCR7, yielding a CD45RA+CCR7+ population from which TemRA cells were excluded. Healthy HIV-negative adults with no recently reported acute infections or vaccinations were included as donors. All donors were Caucasian adults living in Nashville, Tennessee, USA. Blood was collected by leukapheresis, and PBMCs were isolated by Ficoll-Histopaque density gradient centrifugation and then cryopreserved in liquid nitrogen vapor phase. Analytical flow cytometry was used to check the purity and quantity of each magnetically sorted T cell population. From each sorted fraction, genomic DNA was isolated and quantified by UV absorbance on a Nanodrop 2000c.

Using the deep immunoSEQ assay, multiplex PCR amplified TCR CDR3 regions from genomic DNA. Extracted genomic DNA from each cell subset was spread evenly across all wells of several immunoSEQ 96-well plates, with each plate serving as a replicate. Each replicate PCR for sorted subsets received about 220 ng genomic DNA, equal to 28,000 or so T cell genomes. Purified libraries were quantified with a Qubit 3.0 fluorometer, sized on a Bioanalyzer 2100, and re-quantified with the KAPA Library Quantification kit. Each immunoSEQ 96-well plate was sequenced on its own single-read 150-cycle Illumina NextSeq 550 flow cell. For the original study's pipeline: The immunoSEQ output contained only junctional sequences without quality scores, so filtering could not match that applied to full-length reads. Sequences were annotated with PyIR, a Python wrapper for IgBLAST v1.9, using IMGT germline references to assign V/J genes and CDR3. Reads were filtered out if the reads had weak V/J assignments (E-value above 1e-6), no CDR3, stop codons, out-of-frame junctions, or ambiguous translated residues. V3J clonotypes were defined as sequences sharing an identical inferred V gene, J gene, and CDR3 amino acid sequence. Percentage overlap between repertoires was calculated by dividing the number of shared unique clonotypes by the size of the smaller repertoire. RTK rarefaction, the Chao1 estimator, and Recon v2.1 estimates of unobserved clonotypes were used to assess repertoire richness. Generation probabilities for all TCRbeta clonotypes obtained by the gDNA method from several donors were computed using OLGA. TCRdb stores this immuneACCESS table with in-frame sequences only. Part of the clones is absent; in the studies checked, under half of the shortfall reflects unresolved V genes, and no reason is known for the rest. The V and J calls and clone size are taken from that table; D and trimming were inferred from the DNA. The sample table holds approximately 600,000 clones, of which roughly 95% were seen once. The ten top clones hold approximately 0.11% of the sample.

The paper as a whole reports these results and caveats: Naive subsets generally had larger estimated clonotype richness than memory subsets. Rarefaction of sorted-subset datasets indicated incomplete sequencing despite the large sequencing depth. The genetic and exposure-history diversity represented was limited by the small number of donors. When several donors were compared, the shared fraction of clonotypes was 5% to 6.5% for naive CD4, about 4% for naive CD8, 2% to 2.5% for memory CD4, and 0.35% to 0.5% for memory CD8. Pairwise subsampling led to the expectation that sequencing depth would affect the degree of clonotype sharing among donors. Sampling was restricted to blood, and TCR repertoires in tissues likely differ from the TCR repertoires found in blood. Higher generation probabilities were observed for clonotypes shared by all four sorted-subset donors than for non-shared clonotypes.

The sequence joins TRBV15 to TRBJ2-7; the central 10 bases match TRBD2. Sequenced material: naive CD8+ T cells sorted from blood. The cell subset or site tag for this specimen amounts to: CD45RA+CCR7+. This receptor was obtained from a woman aged 30 to 39 in good health. Here the CDR3 is given as CATSPLAGGHEQYF. The sequenced DNA is TGTGCCACCAGCCCCTTAGCGGGAGGCCACGAGCAGTACTTC.